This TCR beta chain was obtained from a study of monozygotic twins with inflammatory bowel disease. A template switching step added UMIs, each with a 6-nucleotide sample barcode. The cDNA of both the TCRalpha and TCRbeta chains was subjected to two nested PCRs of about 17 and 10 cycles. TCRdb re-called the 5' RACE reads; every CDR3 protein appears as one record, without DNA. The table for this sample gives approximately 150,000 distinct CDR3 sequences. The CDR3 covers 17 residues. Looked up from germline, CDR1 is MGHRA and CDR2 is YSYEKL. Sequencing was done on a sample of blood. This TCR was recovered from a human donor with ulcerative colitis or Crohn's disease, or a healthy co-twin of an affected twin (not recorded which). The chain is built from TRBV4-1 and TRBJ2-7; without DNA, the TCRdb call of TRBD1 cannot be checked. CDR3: CASSQTPGQGGSYEQYF.